Listed below are T cell receptor beta chains from one sample, sequenced in a study of T cells in Graves' hyperthyroidism and ophthalmopathy. TCRdb recomputed calls from the multiplex PCR reads with MiXCR, one row per CDR3 protein. The sample records a few hundred thousand distinct CDR3 sequences, around a sixth being singletons. Material: blood. All receptors come from a woman between 45 and 65 years old with Graves' hyperthyroidism. CDR3s include the opening cysteine and the closing phenylalanine or tryptophan. The D gene is left open where the match is weak. Part of the rows lack a size; the others show once, few, many or a class for expanded clones.

V	D	size	J	DNA	CDR3
TRBV7-9	NA	few	TRBJ2-1	TGTGCCAGCAGCTTAGTAGGGTCAAGAGACAATGAGCAGTTCTTC	CASSLVGSRDNEQFF
TRBV3-1	NA	few	TRBJ1-4	TGTGCCAGCAGCCCTCCGGACAGAGTTGAAAAACTGTTTTTT	CASSPPDRVEKLFF
TRBV20-1	NA	few	TRBJ2-5	TGCAGTGCTAGCCGGGCACCTAAGTACTTC	CSASRAPKYF
TRBV20-1	NA	NA	TRBJ2-2	TGCAGTGCTAGAGGGGGGGCCGGGGAGCTGCTTTTT	CSARGGAGELLF
TRBV14	NA	few	TRBJ1-5	TGTGCCAGCAGCCAAGGTCTCAATCAGCCCCAGCATTTT	CASSQGLNQPQHF
TRBV12-3/TRBV12-4	NA	once	TRBJ2-1	TGTGCCAGCAGTTCGTCTCGGGGCTACAATGAGCAGTTCTTC	CASSSSRGYNEQFF
TRBV9	NA	few	TRBJ2-1	TGTGCCAGCAGCGTAGAGCGGTACAATGAGCAGTTCTTC	CASSVERYNEQFF
TRBV30	NA	many	TRBJ1-2	TGTGCCTGGACTCCCCAGGGCCTCTCCAATGGCTACACCTTC	CAWTPQGLSNGYTF
TRBV27	TRBD2	many	TRBJ2-7	TGTGCCAGCAGTTTGCACGGGACTAGCGGGAGGTACGAGCAGTACTTC	CASSLHGTSGRYEQYF
TRBV12-3/TRBV12-4	NA	many	TRBJ2-5	TGTGCCAGCACCATTGATTTCCAGCAGACCCAGTACTTC	CASTIDFQQTQYF
TRBV2	NA	many	TRBJ1-1	TGTGCCAGCAGTGAATGGCAAGAGAACACTGAAGCTTTCTTT	CASSEWQENTEAFF
TRBV20-1	NA	few	TRBJ1-2	TGCAGTGCGTTGCTAGCTCCCGGAAACTATGGCTACACCTTC	CSALLAPGNYGYTF
TRBV4-1	NA	few	TRBJ2-1	TGCGCCAGCAGCCAAGATCATTGGGAAAATGAGCAGTTCTTC	CASSQDHWENEQFF
TRBV28	TRBD2	NA	TRBJ2-7	TGTGCCTGCGAGGGGACTAACTCCTACGAGCAGTACTTC	CACEGTNSYEQYF
TRBV3-1	NA	many	TRBJ1-3	TGTGCCAGCAGTCCAACAGGGTCTGGAAACACCATATATTTT	CASSPTGSGNTIYF
TRBV29-1	NA	few	TRBJ1-1	TGCAGCGTTGAAAAGGGGTGGAACACTGAAGCTTTCTTT	CSVEKGWNTEAFF
TRBV9	NA	few	TRBJ2-5	TGTGCCAGCAGCGGAAGTAATTCAGAGACCCAGTACTTC	CASSGSNSETQYF
TRBV30	TRBD1	few	TRBJ2-5	TGTGCCTGGAGTGTACGGGACAGGTTCTTCGCGACCCAGTACTTC	CAWSVRDRFFATQYF
TRBV10-3	TRBD2	NA	TRBJ2-7	TGTGCCATCAGGCAGACTAGCGGGAACTCCTACGAGCAGTACTTC	CAIRQTSGNSYEQYF
TRBV5-5	TRBD1	NA	TRBJ2-3	TGTGCCAGCAGCGTGGGACAGGGTCCCGTAGATACGCAGTATTTT	CASSVGQGPVDTQYF
TRBV5-1	NA	many	TRBJ2-1	TGCGCCAGCAGCTTAGGAGACCAATCATCGGATGAGCAGTTCTTC	CASSLGDQSSDEQFF
TRBV14	NA	few	TRBJ1-2	TGTGCCAGCAGCCAAAACCGGATCGGCGGGGGCTACACCTTC	CASSQNRIGGGYTF
TRBV28	TRBD2	many	TRBJ2-3	TGTGCCAGCAGTTATGGACTAGCGGGAGAAGGGGGTACGCAGTATTTT	CASSYGLAGEGGTQYF
TRBV19	NA	many	TRBJ1-5	TGTGCCAGTAGTATTTCACCTGACAGCAATCAGCCCCAGCATTTT	CASSISPDSNQPQHF
TRBV10-3	NA	few	TRBJ2-3	TGTGCCATCAGTGAGTGGGGGACGGCAGATACGCAGTATTTT	CAISEWGTADTQYF
TRBV5-6	TRBD1	many	TRBJ2-5	TGTGCCAGCAGCTCCGGGACAGCGAGTCGAGAGACCCAGTACTTC	CASSSGTASRETQYF
TRBV6-1	TRBD2	few	TRBJ2-1	TGTGCCAGCGTATATTCTCACGGGACTAGCGGGCCTGTCTCCTACAATGAGCAGTTCTTC	CASVYSHGTSGPVSYNEQFF
TRBV5-1	TRBD1	many	TRBJ1-6	TGCGCCAGCAGCGTGGACAGGCCCTATAATTCACCCCTCCACTTT	CASSVDRPYNSPLHF
TRBV24-1	NA	NA	TRBJ2-1	TGTGCCACCAGTGGATCCTACAATGAGCAGTTCTTC	CATSGSYNEQFF
TRBV2	NA	many	TRBJ1-1	TGTGCCAGCAGTGAGGGACCGAACACTGAAGCTTTCTTT	CASSEGPNTEAFF
TRBV7-6	NA	NA	TRBJ1-3	TGTGCCAGCGGGGGTTCTGGAAACACCATATATTTT	CASGGSGNTIYF
TRBV20-1	NA	NA	TRBJ2-4	TGCAGTGCCCCACGGTCGGCCGAAAACATTCAGTACTTC	CSAPRSAENIQYF
TRBV6-1	NA	NA	TRBJ2-4	TGTGCCAGCAGTCCCCGGGAGACCAAAAACATTCAGTACTTC	CASSPRETKNIQYF
TRBV4-1	TRBD1	NA	TRBJ1-6	TGCGCCAGCAGCCAAGATTCGACAGGGGGCGAATCACCCCTCCACTTT	CASSQDSTGGESPLHF
TRBV7-6	NA	many	TRBJ1-4	TGTGCCAGCAGCCCCGGGGGGGGGTTTTCGATTGAAAAACTGTTTTTT	CASSPGGGFSIEKLFF
TRBV7-2	TRBD1	NA	TRBJ1-2	TGTGCCAGCAGCCTTACCGGGGACAGGAACTATGGCTGCACCTTC	CASSLTGDRNYGCTF
TRBV11-2	NA	many	TRBJ1-1	TGTGCCAGCAGCTTAGGAGTAGGGTTCGCGGTCGGCATGAACACTGAAGCTTTCTTT	CASSLGVGFAVGMNTEAFF
TRBV2	NA	many	TRBJ2-2	TGTGCCAGCAGCCCCAGTTCCACCGGGGAGCTGTTTTTT	CASSPSSTGELFF
TRBV7-2	TRBD2	many	TRBJ2-7	TGTGCCAGCAGTCTCATCACGCTAGCGGGGGGCGAGCAGTACTTC	CASSLITLAGGEQYF
TRBV18	TRBD1	few	TRBJ1-3	TGTGCCAGCTCACCACCGGGACAGGGAGGGGTGTACTCTGGAAACACCATATATTTT	CASSPPGQGGVYSGNTIYF
TRBV10-3	NA	NA	TRBJ1-1	TGTGCCATCACCGGGGGGAGGAGCACTGAAGCTTTCTTT	CAITGGRSTEAFF
TRBV12-3/TRBV12-4	TRBD1	NA	TRBJ2-2	TGTGCCAGCAGTTTTGACAGGGCCACCGGGGAGCTGTTTTTT	CASSFDRATGELFF
TRBV6-1	NA	NA	TRBJ1-1	TGTGCCAGCAGTTCGGGACGGAAGAACACTGAAGCTTTCTTT	CASSSGRKNTEAFF
TRBV10-3	TRBD2	few	TRBJ2-1	TGTGCCATCAGTGAGTATCAGCACGGGACTAGCTTCTACAATGAGCAGTTCTTC	CAISEYQHGTSFYNEQFF
TRBV7-3	TRBD2	many	TRBJ2-1	TGTGCCAGCAGCTTATCTCGGGAGGATGAGCAGTTCTTC	CASSLSREDEQFF
TRBV27	TRBD2	many	TRBJ2-3	TGTGCCAGCAGGCGGGGGGGCACAGATACGCAGTATTTT	CASRRGGTDTQYF
TRBV4-2	NA	few	TRBJ1-2	TGTGCCAGCAGCCAAGAATTGGGGTTTAACTATGGCTACACCTTC	CASSQELGFNYGYTF
TRBV4-1	NA	few	TRBJ1-2	TGCGCCAGCAGCCAATCGACGGGTGGCTACACCTTC	CASSQSTGGYTF
TRBV18	NA	many	TRBJ2-7	TGTGCCAGCTCACCGAGTTTGGGGGCGGACGAGCAGTACTTC	CASSPSLGADEQYF
TRBV19	TRBD1	NA	TRBJ2-2	TGTGCCAGTAGTATTTCCGGGACAGGGAAGACCGGGGAGCTGTTTTTT	CASSISGTGKTGELFF
TRBV12-3/TRBV12-4	TRBD1	many	TRBJ1-1	TGTGCCAGCAGTTTGGGGACAGGGGCCTCGAACACTGAAGCTTTCTTT	CASSLGTGASNTEAFF
TRBV19	TRBD1	many	TRBJ1-1	TGTGCCAGTAGTATAGTGGGACAGATTAACACTGAAGCTTTCTTT	CASSIVGQINTEAFF
TRBV4-1	TRBD1	few	TRBJ1-2	TGCGCCAGCAGCCTTGCCCCGGGACAGGTAGAATATGGCTACACCTTC	CASSLAPGQVEYGYTF